Presented here are 12 T cell receptor beta chains from one specimen sequenced in a study of neoadjuvant anti-PD-1 for oral cavity cancer. The repertoire was sequenced with immunoSEQ multiplex PCR; TCRdb's copy has only in-frame clones and lacks some. The sample contains approximately 15,000 clones, 67% of which appear only once. Material: PBMCs, obtained before nivolumab (anti-PD-1) treatment. Receptors originate from a person between 35 and 79 years old with oral cavity squamous cell carcinoma.

The chain has TRBV28 and TRBJ1-2; 9 nucleotides match TRBD1. CDR1 and CDR2 from the germline V gene are MDHEN and SYDVKM. The CDR3 runs to 13 residues. V lost 6 bases to trimming and J lost 5 bases; unmatched junction nucleotides: 4. The DNA for the CDR3 is TGTGCCAGCAGGAGACAGGGGGGGTATGGCTACACCTTC. It encodes CASRRQGGYGYTF.

The rearrangement uses TRBV6-5 and TRBJ2-2; 7 bases map to TRBD1. J lost 6 bases, V lost 6 bases, and 1 base had no gene match. CDR3 length: 12 residues. CDR1 is MNHEY, CDR2 SVGAGI, per germline. CDR3 sequence: CASSQGAGELFF. DNA of the CDR3: TGTGCCAGCAGCCAGGGGGCCGGGGAGCTGTTTTTT.

V is TRBV5-1 and J is TRBJ1-1; D remains unclear. V was trimmed by 2 bases and J by 6 bases, leaving 17 bases between them. Germline values: CDR1 SGHRS, CDR2 YFSETQ. The CDR3 is made up of 15 amino acids. The CDR3: CASSLQPRADAEAFF. In DNA, the CDR3 is TGCGCCAGCAGCTTACAGCCCCGGGCGGACGCTGAAGCTTTCTTT. The complete variable domain, with remaining parts taken from reference TRBV5-1 and TRBJ1-1, reads KAGVTQTPRYLIKTRGQQVTLSCSPISGHRSVSWYQQTPGQGLQFLFEYFSETQRNKGNFPGRFSGRQFSNSRSEMNVSTLELGDSALYLCASSLQPRADAEAFFGQGTRLTVV.

The chain couples TRBV27 to TRBJ2-3, with 7 bases identical to TRBD1. Germline trimming cut 3 bases from V and 6 bases from J; bases unmatched to any gene: 3. The CDR3 is 13 amino acids. Looked up from germline, CDR1 is MNHEY and CDR2 is SMNVEV (reference sequence). CDR3 sequence reads: CASSLSQGDTQYF. The CDR3 DNA reads TGTGCCAGCAGTTTGTCACAGGGGGATACGCAGTATTTT.

The chain employs TRBV5-4 and TRBJ1-1; D is possibly TRBD1 (6 bases). CDR1 and CDR2 from the germline V gene are SGHNT and YYREEE (reference sequence). V lost 0 bases, J lost 3 bases, and 15 bases lay in between. The CDR3 totals 16 residues. CDR3 sequence: CASSLVGRGDDTEAFF. Here the CDR3 DNA reads TGTGCCAGCAGCTTGGTCGGCAGGGGAGATGACACTGAAGCTTTCTTT.

The chain recombines TRBV2 with TRBJ2-1; 7 bases line up with TRBD2. The germline gives CDR1 SNHLY, CDR2 FYNNEI. CDR3 length equals 14 residues. The V and J ends lost 8 bases and 4 bases, in that order; junction bases with no gene match: 8. The CDR3 region is CASGWGGTYNEQFF. CDR3 bases: TGTGCCAGCGGGTGGGGGGGGACGTACAATGAGCAGTTCTTC.

This chain joins TRBV5-1 and TRBJ2-3; D gene unclear. Germline assignment: CDR1 SGHRS and CDR2 YFSETQ. The V and J ends lost 0 bases and 0 bases respectively, with 8 bases between them. The CDR3 loop spans 15 amino acids. The CDR3: CASSLAGPSTDTQYF. In DNA form, the CDR3 reads TGCGCCAGCAGCTTGGCCGGACCAAGCACAGATACGCAGTATTTT.

The V and J genes are TRBV19 and TRBJ2-7; D is undetermined. CDR1 is LNHDA and CDR2 is SQIVND in the germline V gene (reference sequence). The CDR3 spans 14 residues. Trimming took off 2 bases at V and 0 bases at J, with 8 bases between the two ends. The CDR3 loop is CASSIQPSSYEQYF. In nucleotides, the CDR3 is TGTGCCAGTAGTATACAGCCATCCTCCTACGAGCAGTACTTC.

The gene calls are TRBV10-3 and TRBJ2-7; no clear D gene. Germline CDR1 reads ENHRY; CDR2 reads SYGVKD. Trimming shortened V by 2 bases and J by 3 bases, and 2 bases separated the two germline ends. The length of the CDR3 is 11 residues. In nucleotides, the CDR3 is TGTGCCATCAGTGAGAACTACGAGCAGTACTTC. Its translation is CAISENYEQYF.

This CDR3 reads CASSSGGANSYEQYF. The CDR3 DNA follows: TGTGCCAGCAGCTCGGGCGGAGCGAACTCCTACGAGCAGTACTTC. This chain uses TRBV27 with TRBJ2-7, with D unclear. Germline V gene sequence: CDR1 MNHEY, CDR2 SMNVEV (reference sequence). The CDR3 extends over 15 amino acids. The ends were cut back, 6 bases at V and 0 bases at J, with 15 bases in the middle.

The chain employs TRBV5-6 and TRBJ2-1; D is perhaps TRBD2 (5 bases). The germline V gene has CDR1 SGHDT and CDR2 YYEEEE. The CDR3 has 15 residues. V shed 2 bases and J shed 4 bases, with 13 bases lying between them. The CDR3 region is CASSFGLADYNEQFF. Written as DNA, the CDR3 is TGTGCCAGCAGCTTTGGTCTAGCAGATTACAATGAGCAGTTCTTC.

This clone was seen only a few times. The chain couples TRBV6-5 to TRBJ1-3; no firm D call. Trimming shortened V by 6 bases and J by 0 bases, and 6 bases separated the two germline ends. CDR3 size: 13 residues. Germline CDR1 reads MNHEY; CDR2 reads SVGAGI. The CDR3 DNA reads TGTGCCAGCAGCTCATCCTCTGGAAACACCATATATTTT. This encodes CASSSSSGNTIYF.